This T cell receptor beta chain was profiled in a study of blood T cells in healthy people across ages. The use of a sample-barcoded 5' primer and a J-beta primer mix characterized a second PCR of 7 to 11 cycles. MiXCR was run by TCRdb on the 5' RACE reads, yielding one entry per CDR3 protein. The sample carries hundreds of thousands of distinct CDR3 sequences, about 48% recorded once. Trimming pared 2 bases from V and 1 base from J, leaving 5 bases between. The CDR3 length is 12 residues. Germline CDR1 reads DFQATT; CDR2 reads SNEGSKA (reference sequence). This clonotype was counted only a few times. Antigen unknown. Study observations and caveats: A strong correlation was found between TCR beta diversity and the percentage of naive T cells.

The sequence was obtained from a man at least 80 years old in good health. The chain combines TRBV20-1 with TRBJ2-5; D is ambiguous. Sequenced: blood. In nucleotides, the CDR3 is TGCAGTGCTAGAACAACCCAAGAGACCCAGTACTTC. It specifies CSARTTQETQYF.